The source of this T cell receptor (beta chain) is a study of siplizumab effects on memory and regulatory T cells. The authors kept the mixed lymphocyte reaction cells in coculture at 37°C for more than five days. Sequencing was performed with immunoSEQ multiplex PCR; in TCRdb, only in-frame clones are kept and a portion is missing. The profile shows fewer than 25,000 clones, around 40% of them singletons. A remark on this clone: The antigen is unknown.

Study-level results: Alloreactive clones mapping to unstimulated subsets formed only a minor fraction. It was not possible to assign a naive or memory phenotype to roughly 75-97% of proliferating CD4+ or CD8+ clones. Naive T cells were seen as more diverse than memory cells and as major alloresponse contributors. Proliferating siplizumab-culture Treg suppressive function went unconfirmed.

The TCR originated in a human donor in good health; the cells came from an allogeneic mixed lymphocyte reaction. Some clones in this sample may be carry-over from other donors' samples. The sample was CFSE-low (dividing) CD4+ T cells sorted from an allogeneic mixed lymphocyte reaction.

The CDR3: CASSYFAGQSNQPQHF. CDR3 DNA: TGTGCCAGCTCATATTTTGCGGGGCAGAGCAATCAGCCCCAGCATTTT. This chain connects TRBV18 to TRBJ1-5; a weak D match, TRBD1 (5 bases). V shed 5 bases and J shed 1 base, with 15 bases lying between them. CDR3 size: 16 residues. Germline CDR1 and CDR2: KGHSH and LQKENI. Full variable domain (missing parts from reference TRBV18 and TRBJ1-5): NAGVMQNPRHLVRRRGQEARLRCSPMKGHSHVYWYRQLPEEGLKFMVYLQKENIIDESGMPKERFSAEFPKEGPSILRIQQVVRGDSAAYFCASSYFAGQSNQPQHFGDGTRLSIL.